This T cell receptor beta chain was profiled in a study of shared clonotypes between healthy human individuals. Everyone who donated was a Caucasian adult who lived in Nashville, Tennessee. Assay: immunoSEQ multiplex PCR; the TCRdb copy retains only in-frame clones and omits some. Among some 2.4 million clones listed, roughly 93% were seen once. This CDR3 spans 14 amino acids. Germline values: CDR1 SEHNR, CDR2 FQNEAQ (reference sequence). V shed 8 bases and J 2 bases; nucleotides not matched to a gene: 5. The sample was naive CD4+ T cells from PBMCs. The subset denotes: CD45RA+ positively selected. The TCR was taken from a man between 18 and 29 years old in good health. Some clones in this sample may be carry-over from other donors' samples. The J gene is TRBJ2-3, the V gene TRBV7-9, with 9 bases matching TRBD2. The CDR3 DNA follows: TGTGCCAGCTGGGCTAGCGGGAACACAGATACGCAGTATTTT. Residues: CASWASGNTDTQYF.